One T cell receptor (beta chain) is described in this entry. This entry is derived from a study of CD8 T cells in Susac syndrome. RNA totalling roughly 0.5 to 1 ug underwent reverse transcription with random hexamers. TCRdb re-derived calls from the immunoSEQ multiplex PCR reads in MiXCR, one entry per CDR3 protein. The sample has 120,000 or so distinct CDR3 sequences, roughly 95% seen once. High-throughput TCR beta sequencing covered peripheral CD8+ and CD4+ T cells. Controls comprised healthy donors matched for age and sex. The CDR3 sequence is 14 residues long. V lost 4 bases and J lost 3, with 12 bases in between. Germline loops: CDR1 SEHNR, CDR2 FQNEAQ (reference sequence).

The sample was CD4+ T cells from PBMCs. The rearrangement uses TRBV7-9 and TRBJ1-2, with D tentatively TRBD1 (5 bases). This receptor was identified in a human donor in good health. DNA of the CDR3: TGTGCCAGCAGCTCCAGGGAGAGGGACTATGGCTACACCTTC. Translation gives CASSSRERDYGYTF.